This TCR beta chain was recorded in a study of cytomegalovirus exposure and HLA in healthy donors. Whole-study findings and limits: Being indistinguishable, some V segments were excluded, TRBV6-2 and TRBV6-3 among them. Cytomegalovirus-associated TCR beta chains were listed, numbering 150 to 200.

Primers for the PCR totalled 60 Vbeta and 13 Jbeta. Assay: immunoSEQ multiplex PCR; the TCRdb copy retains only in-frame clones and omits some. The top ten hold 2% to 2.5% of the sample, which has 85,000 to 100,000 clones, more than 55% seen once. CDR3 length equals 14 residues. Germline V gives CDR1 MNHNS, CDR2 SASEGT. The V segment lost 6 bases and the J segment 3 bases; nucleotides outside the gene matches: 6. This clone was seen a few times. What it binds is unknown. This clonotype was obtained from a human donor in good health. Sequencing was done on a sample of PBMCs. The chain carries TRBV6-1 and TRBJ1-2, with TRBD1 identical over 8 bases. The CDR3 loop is CASSLDRGDYGYTF. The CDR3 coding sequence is TGTGCCAGCAGCCTTGACAGGGGTGACTATGGCTACACCTTC.